These 10 T cell receptor beta chains came from one sample sequenced in a study of blood T cell repertoires in COVID-19. TCRdb's copy holds only in-frame clones and misses some; the assay was immunoSEQ multiplex PCR. The table includes about 140,000 clones, roughly 86% detected once. The material sequenced was peripheral blood. Every receptor here comes from a human donor in a cohort sampled during active COVID-19.

This clone came up once. J is TRBJ2-5 and V is TRBV28; 7 positions match TRBD1. There are 16 residues in the CDR3. J was trimmed by 1 base and V by 2 bases; bases with no gene match: 7. CDR1 and CDR2 from the germline V gene are MDHEN and SYDVKM. CDR3 DNA sequence: TGTGCCAGCAGTTTAGGTTCTGGGACAGCCCAAGAGACCCAGTACTTC. This sequence encodes CASSLGSGTAQETQYF.

J is TRBJ2-3 and V is TRBV7-9; 10 nucleotides align to TRBD2. In germline, CDR1 is SEHNR, CDR2 FQNEAQ (reference sequence). The CDR3 spans 16 residues. The V gene end was trimmed by 4 bases and the J gene end by 5 bases; junction bases not matched to a gene: 9. DNA of the CDR3: TGTGCCAGCAGCTCAGCCCTAGCGGGGGCCCTAGATACGCAGTATTTT. The encoded protein is CASSSALAGALDTQYF.

This rearrangement joins TRBV13 to TRBJ2-3, with D perhaps TRBD1 (5 bases). Germline V gene sequence: CDR1 PRHDT, CDR2 FYEKMQ (reference sequence). This CDR3 is 15 amino acids long. Trimming stripped 4 bases from V and 0 bases from J, with 11 bases between. CDR3 sequence reads: CASSSDRVSTDTQYF. CDR3 in DNA: TGTGCCAGCAGCTCCGACAGAGTCAGCACAGATACGCAGTATTTT.

V and J are TRBV10-1 and TRBJ2-1; tentative D call: TRBD2 (5 bases). Germline V CDR1 and CDR2: WNHNN, SYGVQD (reference sequence). Trimming cost V 6 bases and J 0 bases, with 15 bases left between them. This CDR3 has 16 residues. This CDR3 is CASREGSCGSYNEQFF. The CDR3 DNA sequence: TGCGCCAGCAGAGAGGGATCCTGCGGCTCCTACAATGAGCAGTTCTTC.

The chain couples TRBV25-1 to TRBJ1-4, with a tentative D call TRBD1 (5 bases). V gave up 3 bases and J gave up 8 bases, with 16 bases separating them. Germline-derived CDR1 and CDR2 are MGHDK and SYGVNS. The CDR3 has 15 amino acids. Here the CDR3 reads CASSDGRLRGEKLFF. Written as DNA, the CDR3 is TGTGCCAGCAGTGATGGGCGCCTCCGGGGGGAAAAACTGTTTTTT. The variable domain in full, with the rest retrieved from reference TRBV25-1 and TRBJ1-4, is EADIYQTPRYLVIGTGKKITLECSQTMGHDKMYWYQQDPGMELHLIHYSYGVNSTEKGDLSSESTVSRIRTEHFPLTLESARPSHTSQYLCASSDGRLRGEKLFFGSGTQLSVL.

The chain joins TRBV5-5 to TRBJ1-6, with 7 bases identical to TRBD1. V lost 1 base to trimming and J lost 12 bases; unmatched junction nucleotides: 1. CDR1 is SGHKS and CDR2 is YYEKEE in the germline V gene (reference sequence). CDR3 length: 12 amino acids. The CDR3 is CASSLNRGPLHF. CDR3 bases: TGTGCCAGCAGCTTGAACAGGGGACCCCTCCACTTT.

CDR3 DNA: TGTGCCAGCAGTGGTGTGCCAGCCCGGAAACGGGACAGCCAAGAGACCCAGTACTTC. It translates to CASSGVPARKRDSQETQYF. V gene TRBV6-1 combines with J gene TRBJ2-5; 7 positions agree with TRBD1. The V and J ends lost 4 bases and 1 base, in that order; junction bases with no gene match: 18. CDR1 MNHNS and CDR2 SASEGT come from the germline V gene. The CDR3 covers 19 residues.

This clone was recorded only once. The same CDR3 arises from other DNA sequences in this sample as well. The J gene is TRBJ1-4, the V gene TRBV2; no firm D call. V was shortened by 2 bases and J by 5 bases, with 12 bases between the two germline ends. The CDR3 consists of 15 residues. CDR1 and CDR2 (germline): SNHLY, FYNNEI. DNA of the CDR3: TGTGCCAGCAGTGAATTTTTCCGAGAAAATGAAAAACTGTTTTTT. Protein product: CASSEFFRENEKLFF.

Here the CDR3 DNA reads TGTGCCAGCAGGGTTCCGGGACAGGGGGCTTGGAATGGCTACACCTTC. Its translation: CASRVPGQGAWNGYTF. The chain uses TRBV28 and TRBJ1-2, with TRBD1 identical over 12 bases. The CDR3 is made up of 16 amino acids. Germline lookup yields CDR1 MDHEN and CDR2 SYDVKM. J lost 6 bases, V lost 6 bases, and 11 bases had no gene match.

V usage is TRBV7-2 and J usage is TRBJ2-5; D gene uncertain. V was trimmed by 3 bases and J by 2 bases, leaving 10 bases between them. The CDR3 extends over 14 amino acids. Germline lookup yields CDR1 SGHTA and CDR2 FQGNSA. CDR3 sequence (DNA): TGTGCCAGCAGCTTTCGACTGAATCAAGAGACCCAGTACTTC. Amino acids: CASSFRLNQETQYF.